This T cell receptor beta chain was found in a study of long-term antiretroviral therapy in people with HIV. Runs used v3.0 of the immunoSEQ assay and were done at survey level. The protocol was immunoSEQ multiplex PCR, while the TCRdb copy is restricted to in-frame clones and leaves out a portion. The sample records 25,000 to 35,000 clones, 95% being singletons. Trimming took 2 bases from V and 4 from J, leaving 11 bases between them. The V gene's germline CDR1 is LGHNA and CDR2 YSLEER. This CDR3 has 14 amino acids. A word on this clone: Its antigen is not known.

The study's findings and limits: The study found narrower CDR3 length ranges in HIV repertoires than in controls.

This receptor was obtained from a man under 40 with HIV. The rearrangement joins TRBV4-3 to TRBJ2-5; D gene ambiguous. The sequencing used unsorted PBMCs, collected 5.3 years after starting antiretroviral therapy. CDR3 nucleotides: TGCGCCAGCAGCCAACAACTCTGGGGAGAGACCCAGTACTTC. As protein: CASSQQLWGETQYF.